This T cell receptor beta chain stems from a study of OX40 agonist ivuxolimab in advanced cancers. About the full investigation: Ivuxolimab was an agonistic, fully human IgG2 monoclonal antibody directed against OX40 (CD134), a costimulatory receptor. Prior anti-PD-1, anti-PD-L1 or anti-CTLA-4 therapy was permitted, and checkpoint inhibitors had been received by roughly two fifths of dose-escalation patients. In the dose-escalation cohort, approximately 80% of patients were male, and the mean age was 60 years with a range of roughly 23 to 79. The point of sequencing TCRbeta in the periphery was to test whether ivuxolimab changed TCR sequence diversity and drove clonal T-cell expansion. Three dose-escalation patients achieved partial responses, one with hepatocellular carcinoma and two with cutaneous melanoma. Intravenous ivuxolimab was administered to patients every 2 weeks at six dose levels: 0.01, 0.1, 0.3, 1.5, 3 and 10 mg/kg. Of the roughly 51 dose-escalation patients, hepatocellular carcinoma was present in about 20, melanoma in around 15, renal cell carcinoma in 9 and head and neck cancer in 9. The paper reports the monotherapy dose-escalation portion (N of about 50 patients) of the phase I ivuxolimab trial.

In the case of this clone: Its antigen is not yet known. No base quality values were provided; no much bigger clone lies one nucleotide off.

Patients with a history of autoimmune disease or receiving systemic immunosuppression were excluded from the trial. In every dose cohort, peripheral blood was drawn for TCR sequencing at baseline, cycle 4 day 1, and cycle 7 day 1. The samples were drawn from a first-in-human, open-label, multicenter phase I dose-escalation trial of ivuxolimab. Adults with locally advanced or metastatic head and neck squamous cell, hepatocellular, melanoma or renal cell carcinoma were enrolled in the trial. CD4+ and CD8+ T cells were sorted separately from peripheral blood before TCR sequencing. To sequence the TCRbeta CDR3 region, genomic DNA was isolated from the sorted cells. The immunoSEQ Assay was used for sequencing of TCRbeta CDR3 regions. The table comes from immuneACCESS by way of TCRdb, which keeps in-frame sequences with V and J called. Part of the clones is missing from these tables; in studies checked, under half for an unresolved V gene and the rest for unknown reasons. The sample includes about 33,000 clones, with around 85% observed a single time. The top ten clonotypes cover 11% of the sample.

Taken from cysteine to phenylalanine, the CDR3 has 16 residues. Here the CDR3 DNA is all that survives: 48 bases in frame from base 1. The germline V gene supplies CDR1 MGHRA and CDR2 YSYEKL. Trimming removed 3 bases from V and 0 bases from J, leaving 12 bases between the germline ends. Study-level results and caveats: The antigen specificity of the peripheral T cells that underwent clonal expansion was not determined. Partial responders in the 0.1-3.0 mg/kg groups had among the lowest normalized peripheral clonal expansion, especially among CD8+ T cells. After ivuxolimab, CD8+ T cells had more expanded clones than CD4+ T cells on average. At doses of 0.1 to 3.0 mg/kg, clonal expansion of both CD4+ and CD8+ T cells in blood was seen between baseline and week 6. Low levels of normalized T-cell clonal expansion were also shown by some nonresponding patients.

The source of this sequence is an adult with an advanced solid tumor such as melanoma, head and neck, liver or kidney cancer. The specimen was CD4+ or CD8+ T cells sorted from blood, collected in a trial of the OX40 agonist ivuxolimab. The chain is assembled from TRBV4-1 and TRBJ2-1; the D element might be TRBD1 or TRBD2, as each aligns at 5 bases. The CDR3 protein sequence reads: CASSQRRTLSYNEQFF. In nucleotide form, the sequence is TGCGCCAGCAGCCAGAGGAGGACACTCTCCTACAATGAGCAGTTCTTC.